What follows describes a single T cell receptor beta chain. Method: immunoSEQ multiplex PCR; TCRdb's copy keeps in-frame clones and lacks some. The sample lists 270,000 or so clones, more than 80% occurring once. The CDR3 extends over 17 amino acids. The V gene's germline CDR1 is MNHEY and CDR2 SMNVEV (reference sequence). The V end lost 6 bases, the J end lost 4 bases, and 22 bases lay between the germline ends. This entry comes from a study of blood T cell repertoires in COVID-19. Study-level background: Samples taken during acute and convalescent COVID-19 were collected in the United States, Italy and Spain. Sample material is recorded as cDNA or gDNA derived from T cells, B-cell-depleted T cells, or PBMCs.

The V gene is TRBV27, the J gene TRBJ2-1, with TRBD2 as a possible D gene (7 bases). Material: peripheral blood. The TCR sequence derives from a woman in her twenties or thirties with active or convalescent COVID-19. CDR3 protein: CASSPRTPGGQYNEQFF. The CDR3 DNA reads TGTGCCAGCAGCCCACGAACTCCGGGGGGACAATACAATGAGCAGTTCTTC.